The sequence of this T cell receptor beta chain was determined in a study of shared clonotypes between healthy human individuals. Study-level information: Every donor yielded three CD4 naive, three CD4 memory, two CD8 naive and one CD8 memory plate.

Germline-derived CDR1 and CDR2 are ENHRY and SYGVKD. Trimming stripped 2 bases from V and 1 base from J, with 6 bases between. This CDR3 has 14 amino acids. As regards this clone: Its antigen is unknown.

Points from the study as a whole: Among donors, the sharing of clonotypes was expected to be influenced by sequencing depth.

The repertoire was sequenced with immunoSEQ multiplex PCR; TCRdb's copy has only in-frame clones and lacks some. Of more than 2 million clones listed, 95% are singletons. The source of this sequence is a man younger than 35 in good health. Sequences were obtained from naive CD4+ T cells sorted from blood. Subset specified: CD45RA+ positively selected. V gene TRBV10-3 combines with J gene TRBJ1-3, with D unclear. In DNA, the CDR3 is TGTGCCATCAGTGAGGAAAGGTCTGGAAACACCATATATTTT. As protein: CAISEERSGNTIYF.